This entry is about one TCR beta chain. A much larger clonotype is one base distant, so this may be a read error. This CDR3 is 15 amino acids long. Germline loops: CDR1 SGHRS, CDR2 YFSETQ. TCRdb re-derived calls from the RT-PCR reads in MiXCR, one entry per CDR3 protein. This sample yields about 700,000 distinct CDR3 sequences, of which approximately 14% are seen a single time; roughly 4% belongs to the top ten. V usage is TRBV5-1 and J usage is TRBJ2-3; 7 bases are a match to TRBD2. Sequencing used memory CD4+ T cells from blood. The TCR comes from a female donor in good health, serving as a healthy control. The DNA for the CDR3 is TGCGCCAGCGATGCCAAAGCGGGATCCGGGGATACGCTGTATTTT. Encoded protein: CASDAKAGSGDTLYF.